The clone carrying this T cell receptor (beta chain) appeared a few times. Its antigen is still unknown. With a J-beta primer mix and a sample-barcoded 5' primer, a second PCR ran about 7 to 11 cycles. In TCRdb, the 5' RACE reads were re-called with MiXCR into one record per CDR3 protein. This table has approximately 600,000 distinct CDR3 sequences, 58% appearing once. This entry is derived from a study of blood T cells in healthy people across ages. Study-wide findings and caveats: Researchers report that TCR beta diversity correlated strongly with naive T cell percentage.

The CDR3 totals 14 residues. J was trimmed by 7 bases and V by 4 bases; bases with no gene match: 8. The V gene's germline CDR1 is SGHNT and CDR2 YYREEE (reference sequence). This TCR was recovered from a man between 60 and 75 years old in good health. Sample: blood. This chain joins TRBV5-4 and TRBJ2-4; 7 positions match TRBD1. CDR3: CASSHPDRSNIQYF. The CDR3 DNA reads TGTGCCAGCAGCCACCCGGACAGGTCCAACATTCAGTACTTC. Filled out from reference TRBV5-4 and TRBJ2-4, the complete variable domain reads ETGVTQSPTHLIKTRGQQVTLRCSSQSGHNTVSWYQQALGQGPQFIFQYYREEENGRGNFPPRFSGLQFPNYSSELNVNALELDDSALYLCASSHPDRSNIQYFGAGTRLSVL.